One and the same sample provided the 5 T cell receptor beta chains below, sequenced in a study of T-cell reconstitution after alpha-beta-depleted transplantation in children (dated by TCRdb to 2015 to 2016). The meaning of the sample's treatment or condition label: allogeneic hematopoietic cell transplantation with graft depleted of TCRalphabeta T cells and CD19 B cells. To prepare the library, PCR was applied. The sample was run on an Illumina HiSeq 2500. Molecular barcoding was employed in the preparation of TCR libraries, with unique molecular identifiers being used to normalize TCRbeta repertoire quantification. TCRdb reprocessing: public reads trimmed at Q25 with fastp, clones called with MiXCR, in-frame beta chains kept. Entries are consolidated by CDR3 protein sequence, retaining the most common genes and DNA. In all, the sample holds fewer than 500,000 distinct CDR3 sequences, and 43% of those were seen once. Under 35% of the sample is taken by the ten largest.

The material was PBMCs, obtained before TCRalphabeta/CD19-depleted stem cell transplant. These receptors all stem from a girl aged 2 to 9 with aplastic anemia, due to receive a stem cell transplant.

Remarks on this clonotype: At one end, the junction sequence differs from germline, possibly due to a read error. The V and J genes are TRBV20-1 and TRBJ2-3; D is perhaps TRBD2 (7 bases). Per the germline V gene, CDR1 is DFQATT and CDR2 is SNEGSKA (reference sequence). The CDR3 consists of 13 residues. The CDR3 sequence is CSARGGAGDTQYF. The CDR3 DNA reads TGCAGTGCGAGAGGGGGGGCCGGAGATACGCAGTATTTT.

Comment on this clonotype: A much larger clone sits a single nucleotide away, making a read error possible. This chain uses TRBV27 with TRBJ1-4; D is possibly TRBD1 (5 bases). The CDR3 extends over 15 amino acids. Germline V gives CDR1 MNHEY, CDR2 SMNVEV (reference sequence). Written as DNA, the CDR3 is TGTGCCAACAGTTACCCGACAGCAACTAATGAAAAACTGTTTTTT. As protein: CANSYPTATNEKLFF.

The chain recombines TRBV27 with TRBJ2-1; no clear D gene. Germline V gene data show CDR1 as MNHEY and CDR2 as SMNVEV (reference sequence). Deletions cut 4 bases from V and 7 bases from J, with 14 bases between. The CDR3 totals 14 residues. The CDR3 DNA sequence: TGTGCCAGCAGTTCCCCCCCACAGCAAAATGAGCAGTTCTTC. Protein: CASSSPPQQNEQFF.

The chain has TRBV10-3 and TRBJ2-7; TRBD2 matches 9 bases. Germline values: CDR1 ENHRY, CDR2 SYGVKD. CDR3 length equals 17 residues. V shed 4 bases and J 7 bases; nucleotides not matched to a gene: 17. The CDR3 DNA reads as TGTGCCATCAGTGGTTCGGCGCGTAGCGGGGGAACGTGGGAGCAGTACTTC. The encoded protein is CAISGSARSGGTWEQYF.

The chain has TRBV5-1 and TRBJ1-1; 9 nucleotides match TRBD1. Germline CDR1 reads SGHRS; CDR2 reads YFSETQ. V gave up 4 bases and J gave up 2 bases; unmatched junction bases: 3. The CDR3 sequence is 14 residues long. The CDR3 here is CASSGTGSNTEAFF. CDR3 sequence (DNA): TGCGCCAGCAGCGGGACAGGGAGCAACACTGAAGCTTTCTTT.